One T cell receptor (beta chain) is described in this entry. This sample was taken from a study of blood T cell repertoires in COVID-19. Across the study: Italy, Spain and the United States were the sources of the convalescent and acute COVID-19 samples. In each case, the material was cDNA or gDNA derived from T cells, B-cell-depleted T cells, or PBMCs.

CDR1 is SGHTA and CDR2 is FQGTGA in the germline V gene. J gave up 4 bases and V 1 base, and 14 bases lay outside the gene matches. The CDR3 extends over 20 amino acids. Profiling relied on immunoSEQ multiplex PCR, and the TCRdb table lists in-frame clones only, not all of them. The top ten clones hold approximately 18% of a sample with 150,000 to 200,000 clones, around 80% of them seen once. The sample comprised peripheral blood. V usage is TRBV7-3 and J usage is TRBJ2-1; 12 nucleotides align to TRBD2. The origin of this receptor is a woman aged 65 to 85 who had recovered from COVID-19. CDR3 region: CASSLRAPSGLAGLYNEQFF. The CDR3 region has the DNA TGTGCCAGCAGCTTAAGGGCGCCCTCGGGACTAGCGGGCCTATACAATGAGCAGTTCTTC.